This entry concerns a single TCR beta chain. This record comes from a study of blood T cell repertoires in COVID-19. Whole-study context: Whether acute or convalescent, the COVID-19 samples came from the United States, Italy and Spain. From T cells, B-cell-depleted T cells, or PBMCs came the material, which was cDNA or gDNA.

Between the trimmed V and J ends, which lost 4 bases and 4 bases, there was a span of 13 bases. CDR1 is MNHEY and CDR2 is SMNVEV in the germline V gene (reference sequence). CDR3 length: 14 amino acids. Per the original data handling: Estimated nucleated cell counts came from reference gene primer amplification. Sequencing was performed with immunoSEQ multiplex PCR; in TCRdb, only in-frame clones are kept and a portion is missing. That table gives V, J and clone size, and the DNA gave D and trimming. The sample carries about 260,000 clones, roughly 83% recorded once. Sequencing was performed on peripheral blood. The chain is built from TRBV27 and TRBJ1-1, with unresolved D. The source is a man aged 55 to 70 who had recovered from COVID-19. The CDR3 loop reads CASSSGGVATEAFF. As DNA, the CDR3 is TGTGCCAGCAGTTCCGGCGGAGTGGCCACTGAAGCTTTCTTT.